This T cell receptor beta chain was sequenced during a study of blood T cell repertoires in COVID-19 (TCRdb year 2020). Describing the broader study: Samples from collaborators originated in the United States, Italy and Spain and spanned both the acute and convalescent phases of COVID-19. The material from the prospective study consisted of cDNA or gDNA derived from T cells, B-cell-depleted T cells, or PBMCs. Subjects who had been exposed to COVID-19, were actively infected with it, or had recovered from it provided the deeply sampled blood TCRbeta repertoires that made up the dataset. The repertoires were released in a freely available public database intended as a resource for research on the immune response to SARS-CoV-2. Samples came from the ongoing ImmuneRACE study (first 160 participants) plus 1,254 subjects from 6 global collaborators. Nearly every sample came with metadata listing a de-identified subject ID, COVID-19 status, age in years and sex. Where HLA class I and class II types were available, the types were taken from metadata supplied by the sample provider, not from assay-based typing. Paper-wide results and their limitations: Clinical and demographic metadata were provided uncurated, with the amount varying by source and participant.

In regard to this clone: Its antigen is still unknown. Per-nucleotide qualities are absent, and no much larger clonotype sits a single base away.

Collaborating institutions collected whole blood in K2EDTA tubes following their own protocols. Collaborator samples were shipped for TCRbeta analysis as frozen whole blood, isolated PBMCs, or DNA extracted from either sample type. TCRbeta CDR3 regions were amplified from genomic DNA using the immunoSEQ Assay, a bias-controlled multiplex PCR. In the source study's methods: Nucleated cell counts per sample were estimated from amplification of reference gene primers within the assay. Sequence reads were collapsed and filtered to measure the absolute abundance of every unique TCRbeta CDR3 rearrangement. For each sample, productive Simpson clonality was calculated as the square root of Simpson's diversity index over productive rearrangements. TCRdb took over this immuneACCESS table, retaining in-frame rearrangements with V and J assigned. Such tables are incomplete; in checked studies, under half of the missing clones stem from an unresolved V gene, and the remainder is unexplained. The DNA was the basis for D and trimming; V, J and clone size are from that table. This sample has tens of thousands of clones in its table, and roughly 90% of those were observed once. Of the sample, less than 9% falls within the top ten clones.

The origin of this receptor is a man in his 60s with acute or convalescent COVID-19. The sequenced sample was peripheral blood.

Here the CDR3 is given as CASSLQGAKSANVLTF. The base sequence is TGTGCCAGCAGTTTACAAGGGGCGAAAAGCGCCAACGTCCTGACTTTC. Recombination joined TRBV27 with TRBJ2-6; the best D guess is TRBD1, with 5 bases matching. At the junction V is shortened by 2 bases and J by 7 bases, with 15 bases in between. The germline V gene (reference sequence) specifies MNHEY as CDR1 and SMNVEV as CDR2. Its CDR3 holds 16 amino acids, cysteine through phenylalanine. Of the read, only the CDR3 DNA is kept; its 48 bases are in frame from base 1.